Reported below is one TCR beta chain. The antigen is undetermined. The data are from a study of graft-versus-host responses after intestinal transplantation. Study-level information: The transplants performed in recipients were multivisceral, liver-intestinal, or isolated intestinal. Among the recipients, all got anti-thymocyte globulin induction and then tacrolimus and steroids for approximately 3 years.

The study, taken as a whole, reports: After transplant, early declines in HvG clones were associated with peak levels of circulating GvH clones.

TCRdb's table, derived via immunoSEQ multiplex PCR, lists solely in-frame clones and lacks some. The sample holds around 120,000 clones, 85% to 95% seen once. Trimming at V came to 4 bases and at J to 9 bases, leaving 10 bases not matched to a gene. This CDR3 is built from 16 residues. CDR1 and CDR2 from the germline V gene are SGHTA and FQGNSA. This chain connects TRBV7-2 to TRBJ2-1, with 12 bases aligning to TRBD2. Source: unstimulated CD4+ T cells sorted from spleen or lymph node cells, taken before intestinal transplant. The sequence was collected from a human donor who received an intestinal transplant. The CDR3 coding sequence is TGTGCCAGCAGCTCCCATCGGACTAGCGGGAAGTTTGAGCAGTTCTTC. Its translation: CASSSHRTSGKFEQFF.